This is a list of T cell receptor beta chains from one sample in a study of OX40 agonist ivuxolimab in advanced cancers. TCRdb's copy holds only in-frame clones and misses some; the assay was immunoSEQ multiplex PCR. The sample carries more than 11,000 clones, around three quarters recorded once. The specimen comprised CD4+ or CD8+ T cells sorted from blood, sampled in a trial of the OX40 agonist ivuxolimab. All receptors come from an adult with an advanced solid tumor such as melanoma, head and neck, liver or kidney cancer. Both conserved end residues are part of each CDR3. The D gene is left open where the match is weak. Size tells how often a clone was seen (once, few, many) or the class of an expanded clone, and some rows leave it out.

d_call	v_call	j_call	clone_size	cdr3_nt	cdr3_aa
.	TRBV2	TRBJ1-1	few	TGTGCCAGCAGTGGGGCGGGCATGAACACTGAAGCTTTCTTT	CASSGAGMNTEAFF
TRBD1	TRBV6-1	TRBJ2-7	medium-sized	TGTGCCAGCAGTGAAACAGGGGTGGGAACCTACGAGCAGTACTTC	CASSETGVGTYEQYF
.	TRBV6-6	TRBJ2-7	few	TGTGCCAGCAGTACGCAGACGGTCGGGCAGCAGTACTTC	CASSTQTVGQQYF
.	TRBV5-4	TRBJ2-2	.	TGTGCCAGCAGCCCACAGTCAGGCCACACCGGGGAGCTGTTTTTT	CASSPQSGHTGELFF
.	TRBV20-1	TRBJ2-1	.	TGCAGTGCTAGTTGGAGCGGTGAGCAGTTCTTC	CSASWSGEQFF
.	TRBV5-1	TRBJ2-1	.	TGCGCCAGCAAGCTGGTCGGGGGACCCTACAATGAGCAGTTCTTC	CASKLVGGPYNEQFF
.	TRBV12-5	TRBJ2-7	.	TGTGCTAGTGGTTTGGGCCGCTCCTACGAGCAGTACTTC	CASGLGRSYEQYF
.	TRBV19	TRBJ2-2	.	TGTGCCAGTAGTATAGGTTACAGGGTTAACACCGGGGAGCTGTTTTTT	CASSIGYRVNTGELFF
TRBD2	TRBV29-1	TRBJ2-1	few	TGCAGCGTTGTCCTAGCGGAAGATTTCTACAATGAGCAGTTCTTC	CSVVLAEDFYNEQFF
TRBD2	TRBV19	TRBJ2-3	.	TGTGCCAGTATGGAGACTAGCGGGAGTTTCACAGATACGCAGTATTTT	CASMETSGSFTDTQYF
TRBD2	TRBV7-9	TRBJ2-1	.	TGTGCCAGCAGCCCAGGGACTAGCGGACACTACAATGAGCAGTTCTTC	CASSPGTSGHYNEQFF
TRBD2	TRBV5-4	TRBJ2-7	.	TGTGCCAGCAGCGGAGGACTAGGGTCCTACGAGCAGTACTTC	CASSGGLGSYEQYF
.	TRBV7-9	TRBJ2-2	.	TGTGCCAGCAGCCCAATCCTCCGCACCGGGGAGCTGTTTTTT	CASSPILRTGELFF
TRBD1	TRBV11-2	TRBJ2-6	.	TGTGCCAGCATAATGCCGGGACAGGGGCACTCTGGGGCCAACGTCCTGACTTTC	CASIMPGQGHSGANVLTF
.	TRBV29-1	TRBJ2-1	few	TGCAGCGTTGAAGCCTCCTACAATGAGCAGTTCTTC	CSVEASYNEQFF